A selection of T cell receptor beta chains follows, all from one sample in a study of cytomegalovirus exposure and HLA in healthy donors. Data came from immunoSEQ multiplex PCR; TCRdb stores just in-frame clones and leaves some out. The repertoire consists of 110,000 or so clones, with around 80% occurring once and the leading ten covering around 1.4%. Sequencing was done on a sample of PBMCs. Receptor source: a woman younger than 30 in good health and CMV-seronegative. Both conserved end residues are trimmed from each CDR3. Fields, in order: V gene, clone size, J gene, CDR3 protein. A clone size is listed for some rows: how often the clone was seen (once, few, many), or a class if it is expanded.

>TRBV29-1|.|TRBJ1-5
SVAGTVHQPQH
>TRBV6-6|once|TRBJ1-4
ASSYLQGAREKLF
>TRBV27|.|TRBJ1-4
ASSLISPIRAEKLF
>TRBV2|.|TRBJ1-1
ASRAGQPGTEAF
>TRBV7-9|.|TRBJ2-1
ASQTGLASNEQF
>TRBV6-5|.|TRBJ1-1
ASSLGQTAAEAF
>TRBV13|.|TRBJ2-3
ASSLGSPNWDTQY
>TRBV19|.|TRBJ2-3
ASSLRQGGGTDTQY
>TRBV11-2|.|TRBJ2-5
ASSFSETQY
>TRBV5-4|.|TRBJ1-4
ASSADRVGEKLF
>TRBV29-1|.|TRBJ1-2
SVEQDYGYT
>TRBV5-4|.|TRBJ2-7
ASSSQGYEQY
>TRBV5-5|.|TRBJ1-4
ASSPLGQGRTNEKLF
>TRBV27|once|TRBJ1-2
ASRRETGTSFGYT
>TRBV11-2|.|TRBJ1-1
ASSLVGTGGTEAF
>TRBV19|.|TRBJ2-5
ASRAPGRRNQETQY
>TRBV5-1|once|TRBJ2-3
ASSFGLATDTQY
>TRBV19|.|TRBJ2-2
ASSPGTGIYTGELF
>TRBV6-5|.|TRBJ2-7
ASHRDRGAEQY
>TRBV18|.|TRBJ2-7
ASAAGEQY